Sequencing of this T cell receptor (beta chain) was carried out in a study of cytomegalovirus exposure and HLA in healthy donors. Study-level information: An earlier analysis found some 120 million unique TCR beta sequences from 200 million or so T cells.

A note on this clone: Its antigen is unknown.

The CDR3 sequence is 17 residues long. After removal of 2 bases from V and 0 bases from J, the junction contained 7 bases not matched to a gene. CDR1 KGHSH and CDR2 LQKENI come from the germline V gene. Study findings and constraints: Certain sequence variants were highly shared and formed a cluster, and this cluster was likely a sequencing artifact.

The PCR ran on 60 Vbeta and 13 Jbeta primers. How the authors handled the data: The count from a later analysis was 60 million to 85 million unique TCR beta chains, 9.5 million to 11 million of them shared. The protocol was immunoSEQ multiplex PCR, while the TCRdb copy is restricted to in-frame clones and leaves out a portion. The V and J calls and clone size are taken from that table; D and trimming were inferred from the DNA. Of about 170,000 clones listed, roughly 83% are singletons. Sequenced material: PBMCs. The chain links TRBV18 to TRBJ2-4, with 7 bases matching TRBD1. The sequence derives from a boy younger than 10 in good health and CMV-seronegative. In DNA, the CDR3 is TGTGCCAGCTCACCAGAGGGACAGTTGTTAGCCAAAAACATTCAGTACTTC. Translating gives CASSPEGQLLAKNIQYF. The whole variable domain, remainder taken from reference TRBV18 and TRBJ2-4, is NAGVMQNPRHLVRRRGQEARLRCSPMKGHSHVYWYRQLPEEGLKFMVYLQKENIIDESGMPKERFSAEFPKEGPSILRIQQVVRGDSAAYFCASSPEGQLLAKNIQYFGAGTRLSVL.